A selection of T cell receptor beta chains follows, all from one sample in a study of OX40 agonist ivuxolimab in advanced cancers. Data came from immunoSEQ multiplex PCR; TCRdb stores just in-frame clones and leaves some out. The sample contains about 43,000 clones, roughly 88% of which appear only once. The material was CD4+ or CD8+ T cells sorted from blood, obtained in a trial of the OX40 agonist ivuxolimab. The receptor source for this set is an adult with an advanced solid tumor such as melanoma, head and neck, liver or kidney cancer. Both conserved end residues are trimmed from each CDR3.

v_gene | CDR3aa
TRBV28 | ASSPTGTGAPYEQY
TRBV6-5 | ASSYSPGQGWSEQY
TRBV9 | ASRGEALNTGELF
TRBV7-7 | ASSLEAGVTTGELF
TRBV29-1 | SVPSGLGQGNEKLF
TRBV19 | ASSMRGDGNQPQH
TRBV7-6 | ASSSSTDGETQY
TRBV28 | ASSLRNTDTQY
TRBV28 | ASSQVGSYEQY
TRBV2 | ASTTIGTGRGETQY
TRBV6-5 | ASMDVNSYEQY
TRBV5-1 | ASSLGPNEQF
TRBV2 | ASSETLNQPQH
TRBV28 | ASSSSVFGGYNQPQH
TRBV5-1 | ASSWTGSSYEQY
TRBV4-1 | ASSLSPGQGATGELF
TRBV5-8 | ASSPGQGYNEQF
TRBV27 | ASRQGTDYEQY
TRBV4-1 | ASSHPGQTYEQY
TRBV5-8 | ASSGKQGAPSYEQY
TRBV6-7 | ASSRALCNEKLF
TRBV5-1 | ASSFVQGGNEQF
TRBV5-1 | ASSLGPGTAFEAF
TRBV9 | ASSVGVTGTDTQY
TRBV7-6 | ASSAADGERYEQY
TRBV7-9 | ASSFGQGAIYEQY
TRBV9 | ASSTGSPPPTYEQY
TRBV9 | ASSVAGLAGTYNEQF
TRBV28 | ASSWTGGSNSPLH
TRBV6-5 | ASSYSADQETQY
TRBV28 | ASSSPGGLQETQY
TRBV11-2 | ASSFGTGPFYEQY
TRBV27 | ASSSFNSGIYNEQF
TRBV29-1 | SVGGGSLPYEQY
TRBV30 | AWSFAGEQY
TRBV5-4 | ASSFGPGDNEQF
TRBV9 | ASSVVPEWGTEAF
TRBV9 | ASSVGSKGSSTEAF
TRBV11-1 | ASSSTGTGYEQY
TRBV27 | ARKTGLETQY
TRBV6-5 | ASSFQETQY
TRBV4-1 | ASSQGDNEQF
TRBV27 | ASSLEGSSEKLF
TRBV27 | ASTPGRTDTQY
TRBV5-6 | ASSYQTGGSYEQY